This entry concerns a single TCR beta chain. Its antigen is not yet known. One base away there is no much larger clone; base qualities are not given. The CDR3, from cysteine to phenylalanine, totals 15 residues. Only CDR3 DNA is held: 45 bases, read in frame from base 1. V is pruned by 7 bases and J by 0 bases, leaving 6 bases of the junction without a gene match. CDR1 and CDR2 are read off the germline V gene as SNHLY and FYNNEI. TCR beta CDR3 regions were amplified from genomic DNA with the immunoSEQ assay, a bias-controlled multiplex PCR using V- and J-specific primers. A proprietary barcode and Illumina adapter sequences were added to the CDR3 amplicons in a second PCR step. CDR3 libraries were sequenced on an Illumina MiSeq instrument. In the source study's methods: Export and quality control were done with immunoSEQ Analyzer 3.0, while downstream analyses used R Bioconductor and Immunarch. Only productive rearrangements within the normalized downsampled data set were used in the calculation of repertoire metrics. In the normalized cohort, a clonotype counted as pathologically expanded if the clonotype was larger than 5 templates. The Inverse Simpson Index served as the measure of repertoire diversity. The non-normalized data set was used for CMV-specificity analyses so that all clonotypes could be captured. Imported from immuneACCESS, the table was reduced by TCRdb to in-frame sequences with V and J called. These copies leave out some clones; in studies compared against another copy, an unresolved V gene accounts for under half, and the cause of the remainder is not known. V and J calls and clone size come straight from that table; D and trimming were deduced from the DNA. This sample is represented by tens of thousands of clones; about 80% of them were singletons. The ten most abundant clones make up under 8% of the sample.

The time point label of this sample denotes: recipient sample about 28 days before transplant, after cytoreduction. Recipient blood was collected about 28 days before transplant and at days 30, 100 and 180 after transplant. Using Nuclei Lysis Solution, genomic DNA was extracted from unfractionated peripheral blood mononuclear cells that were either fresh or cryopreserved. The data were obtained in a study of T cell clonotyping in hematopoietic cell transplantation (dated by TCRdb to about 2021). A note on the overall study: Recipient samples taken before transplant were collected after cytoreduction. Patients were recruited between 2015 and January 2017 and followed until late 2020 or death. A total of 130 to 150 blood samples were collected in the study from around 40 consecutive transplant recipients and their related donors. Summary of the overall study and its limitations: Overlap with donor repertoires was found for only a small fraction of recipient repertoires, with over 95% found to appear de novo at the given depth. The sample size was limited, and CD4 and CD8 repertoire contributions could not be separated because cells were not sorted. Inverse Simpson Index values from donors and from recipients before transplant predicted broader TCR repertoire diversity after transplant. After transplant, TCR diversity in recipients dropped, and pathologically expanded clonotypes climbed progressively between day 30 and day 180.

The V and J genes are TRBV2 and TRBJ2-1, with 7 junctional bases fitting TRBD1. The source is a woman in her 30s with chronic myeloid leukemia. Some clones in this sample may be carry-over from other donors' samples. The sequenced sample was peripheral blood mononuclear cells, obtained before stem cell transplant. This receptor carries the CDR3 CASIGAGGSYNEQFF. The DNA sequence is TGTGCCAGCATTGGGGCAGGGGGCTCCTACAATGAGCAGTTCTTC.